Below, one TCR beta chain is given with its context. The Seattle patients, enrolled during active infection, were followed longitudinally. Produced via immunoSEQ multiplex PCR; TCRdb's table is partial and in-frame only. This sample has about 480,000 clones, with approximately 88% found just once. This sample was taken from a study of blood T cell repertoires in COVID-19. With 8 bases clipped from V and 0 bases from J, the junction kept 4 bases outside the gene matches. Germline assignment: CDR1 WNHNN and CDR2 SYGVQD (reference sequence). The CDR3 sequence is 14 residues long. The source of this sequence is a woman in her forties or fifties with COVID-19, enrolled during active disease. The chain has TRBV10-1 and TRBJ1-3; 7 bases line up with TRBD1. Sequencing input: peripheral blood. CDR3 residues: CASGGTASGNTIYF. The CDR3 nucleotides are TGCGCCAGCGGTGGGACAGCCTCTGGAAACACCATATATTTT.